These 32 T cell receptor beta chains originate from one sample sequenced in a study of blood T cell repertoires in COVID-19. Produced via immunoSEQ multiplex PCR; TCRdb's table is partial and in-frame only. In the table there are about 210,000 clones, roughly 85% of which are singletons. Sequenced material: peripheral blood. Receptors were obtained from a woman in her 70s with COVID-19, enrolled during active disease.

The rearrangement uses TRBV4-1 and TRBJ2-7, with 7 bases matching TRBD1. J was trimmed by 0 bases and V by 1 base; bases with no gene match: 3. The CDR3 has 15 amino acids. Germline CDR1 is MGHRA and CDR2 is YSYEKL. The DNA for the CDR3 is TGCGCCAGCAGCCAAGTGACAGGGAGCTCCTACGAGCAGTACTTC. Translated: CASSQVTGSSYEQYF.

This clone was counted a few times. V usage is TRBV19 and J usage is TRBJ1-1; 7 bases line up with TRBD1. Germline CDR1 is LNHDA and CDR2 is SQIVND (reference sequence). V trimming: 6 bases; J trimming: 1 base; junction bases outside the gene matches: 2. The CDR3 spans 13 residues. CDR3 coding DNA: TGTGCCAGTAGGGGACAGACGAACACTGAAGCTTTCTTT. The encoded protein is CASRGQTNTEAFF. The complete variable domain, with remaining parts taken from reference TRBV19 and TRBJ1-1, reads DGGITQSPKYLFRKEGQNVTLSCEQNLNHDAMYWYRQDPGQGLRLIYYSQIVNDFQKGDIAEGYSVSREKKESFPLTVTSAQKNPTAFYLCASRGQTNTEAFFGQGTRLTVV.

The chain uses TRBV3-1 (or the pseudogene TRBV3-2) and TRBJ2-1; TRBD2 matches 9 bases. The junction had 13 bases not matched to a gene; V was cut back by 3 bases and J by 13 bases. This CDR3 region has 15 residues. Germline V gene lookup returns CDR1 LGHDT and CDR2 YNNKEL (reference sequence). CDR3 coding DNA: TGTGCCAGCAGCCATGCTGGTCTAGCGGGAATGACCCAGTTCTTC. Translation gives CASSHAGLAGMTQFF.

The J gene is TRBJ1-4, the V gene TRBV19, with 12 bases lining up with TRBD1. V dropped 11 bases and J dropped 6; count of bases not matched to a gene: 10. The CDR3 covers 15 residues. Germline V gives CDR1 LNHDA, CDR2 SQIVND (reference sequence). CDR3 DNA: TGTGCCGCCCGGGACAGGGGGCGCGGAGATGAAAAACTGTTTTTT. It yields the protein CAARDRGRGDEKLFF.

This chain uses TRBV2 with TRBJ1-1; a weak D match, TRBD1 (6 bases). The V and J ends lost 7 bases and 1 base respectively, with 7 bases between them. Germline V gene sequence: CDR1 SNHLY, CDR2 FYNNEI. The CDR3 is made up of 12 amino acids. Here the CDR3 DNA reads TGTGCCAGCAACAGGGAGAACACTGAAGCTTTCTTT. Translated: CASNRENTEAFF.

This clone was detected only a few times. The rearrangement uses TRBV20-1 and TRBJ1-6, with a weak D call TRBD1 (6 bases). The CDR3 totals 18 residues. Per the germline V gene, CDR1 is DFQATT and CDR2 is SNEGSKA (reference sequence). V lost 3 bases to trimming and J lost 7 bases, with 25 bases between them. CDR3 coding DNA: TGCAGTGCTAGTGTTGGGGACACATTGAACCGGGGAAATTCACCCCTCCACTTT. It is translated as CSASVGDTLNRGNSPLHF.

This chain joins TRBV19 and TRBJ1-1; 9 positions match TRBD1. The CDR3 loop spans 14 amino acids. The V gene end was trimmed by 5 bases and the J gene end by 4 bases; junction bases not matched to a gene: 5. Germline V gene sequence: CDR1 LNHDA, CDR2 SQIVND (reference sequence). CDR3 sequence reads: CASSFSQGATEAFF. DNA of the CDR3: TGTGCCAGTAGTTTTTCACAGGGGGCCACTGAAGCTTTCTTT.

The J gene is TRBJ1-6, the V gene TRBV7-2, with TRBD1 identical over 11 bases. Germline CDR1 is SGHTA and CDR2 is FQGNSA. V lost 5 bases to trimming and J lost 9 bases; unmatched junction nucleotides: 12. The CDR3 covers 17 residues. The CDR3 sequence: CASSPGQGARIGSPLHF. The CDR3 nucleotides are TGTGCCAGCAGCCCAGGACAGGGGGCAAGGATTGGTTCACCCCTCCACTTT.

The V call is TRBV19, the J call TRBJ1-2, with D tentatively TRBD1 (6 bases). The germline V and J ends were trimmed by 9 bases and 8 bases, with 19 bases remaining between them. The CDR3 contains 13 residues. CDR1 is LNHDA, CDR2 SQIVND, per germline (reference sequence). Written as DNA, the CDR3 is TGTGCCAGCAGGGACATATCATTGCGGGGCTACACCTTC. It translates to CASRDISLRGYTF. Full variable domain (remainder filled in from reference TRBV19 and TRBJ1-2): DGGITQSPKYLFRKEGQNVTLSCEQNLNHDAMYWYRQDPGQGLRLIYYSQIVNDFQKGDIAEGYSVSREKKESFPLTVTSAQKNPTAFYLCASRDISLRGYTFGSGTRLTVV.

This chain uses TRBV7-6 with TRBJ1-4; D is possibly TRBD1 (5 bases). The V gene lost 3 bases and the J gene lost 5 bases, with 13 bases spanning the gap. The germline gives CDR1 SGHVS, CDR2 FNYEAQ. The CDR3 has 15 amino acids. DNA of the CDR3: TGTGCCAGCAGCTTTGTTCAGGGACTCAATGAAAAACTGTTTTTT. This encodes CASSFVQGLNEKLFF. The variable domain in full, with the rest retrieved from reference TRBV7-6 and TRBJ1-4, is GAGVSQSPRYKVTKRGQDVALRCDPISGHVSLYWYRQALGQGPEFLTYFNYEAQQDKSGLPNDRFSAERPEGSISTLTIQRTEQRDSAMYRCASSFVQGLNEKLFFGSGTQLSVL.

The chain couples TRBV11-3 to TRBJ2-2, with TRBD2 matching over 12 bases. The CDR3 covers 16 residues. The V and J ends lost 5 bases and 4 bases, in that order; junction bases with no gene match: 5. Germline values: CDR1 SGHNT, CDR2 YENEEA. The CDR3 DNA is TGTGCCAGCAGCCCTCGGACTAGCGGGGCCACCGGGGAGCTGTTTTTT. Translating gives CASSPRTSGATGELFF.

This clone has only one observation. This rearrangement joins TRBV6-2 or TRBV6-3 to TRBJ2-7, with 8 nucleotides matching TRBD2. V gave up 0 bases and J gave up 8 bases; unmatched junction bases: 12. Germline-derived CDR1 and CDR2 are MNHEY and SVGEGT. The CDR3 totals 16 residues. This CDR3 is CASSYSSSFEREKQYF. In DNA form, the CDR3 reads TGTGCCAGCAGTTACTCGTCTTCTTTTGAGCGGGAGAAGCAGTACTTC.

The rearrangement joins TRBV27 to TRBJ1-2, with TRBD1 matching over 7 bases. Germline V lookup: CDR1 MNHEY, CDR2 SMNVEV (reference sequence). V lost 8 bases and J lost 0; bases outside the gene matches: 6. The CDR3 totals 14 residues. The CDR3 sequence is CASRRGQTNYGYTF. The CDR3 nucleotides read TGTGCCAGCCGACGGGGACAGACTAACTATGGCTACACCTTC.

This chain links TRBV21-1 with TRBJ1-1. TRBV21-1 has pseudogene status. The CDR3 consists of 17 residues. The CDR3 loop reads CASSYPFMGGKNTEAFF. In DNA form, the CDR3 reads TGTGCCAGCAGTTATCCATTTATGGGAGGCAAGAACACTGAAGCTTTCTTT.

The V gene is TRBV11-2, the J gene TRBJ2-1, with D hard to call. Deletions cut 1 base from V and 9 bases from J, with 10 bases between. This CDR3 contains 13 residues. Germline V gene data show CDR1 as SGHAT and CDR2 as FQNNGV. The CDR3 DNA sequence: TGTGCCAGCAGCTTAGGCCGGGTAGGTGAGCAGTTCTTC. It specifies CASSLGRVGEQFF.

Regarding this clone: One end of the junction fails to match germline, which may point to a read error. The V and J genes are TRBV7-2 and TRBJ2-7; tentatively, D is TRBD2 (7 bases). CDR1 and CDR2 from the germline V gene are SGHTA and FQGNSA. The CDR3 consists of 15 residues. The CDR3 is CASSGGAERSYVQYF. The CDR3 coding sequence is TGTGCCAGCAGCGGGGGGGCTGAAAGGAGCTACGTGCAGTACTTC.

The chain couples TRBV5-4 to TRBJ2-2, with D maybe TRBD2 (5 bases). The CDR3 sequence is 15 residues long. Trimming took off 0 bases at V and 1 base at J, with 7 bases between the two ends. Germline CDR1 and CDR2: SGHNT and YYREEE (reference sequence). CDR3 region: CASSLGGGNTGELFF. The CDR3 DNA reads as TGTGCCAGCAGCTTGGGCGGAGGGAACACCGGGGAGCTGTTTTTT.

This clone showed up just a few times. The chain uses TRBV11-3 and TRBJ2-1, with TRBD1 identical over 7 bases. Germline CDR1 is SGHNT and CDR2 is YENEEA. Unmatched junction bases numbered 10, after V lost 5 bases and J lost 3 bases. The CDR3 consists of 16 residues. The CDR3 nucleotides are TGTGCCAGCAGCCTACTGGGGCAGGGGGACTACAATGAGCAGTTCTTC. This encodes CASSLLGQGDYNEQFF.

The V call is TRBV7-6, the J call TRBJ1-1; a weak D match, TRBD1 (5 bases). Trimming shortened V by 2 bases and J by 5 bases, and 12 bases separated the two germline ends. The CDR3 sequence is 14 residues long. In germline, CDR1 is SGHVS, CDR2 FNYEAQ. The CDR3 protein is CASSLSVRGTEAFF. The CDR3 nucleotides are TGTGCCAGCAGCTTATCGGTAAGGGGTACTGAAGCTTTCTTT.

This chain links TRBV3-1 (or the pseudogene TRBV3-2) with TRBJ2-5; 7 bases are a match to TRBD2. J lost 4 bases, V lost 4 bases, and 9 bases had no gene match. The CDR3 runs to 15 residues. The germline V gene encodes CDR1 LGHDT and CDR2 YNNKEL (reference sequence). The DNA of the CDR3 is TGTGCCAGCAGCCCGGGACTACCGGGTGGAGAGACCCAGTACTTC. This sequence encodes CASSPGLPGGETQYF.

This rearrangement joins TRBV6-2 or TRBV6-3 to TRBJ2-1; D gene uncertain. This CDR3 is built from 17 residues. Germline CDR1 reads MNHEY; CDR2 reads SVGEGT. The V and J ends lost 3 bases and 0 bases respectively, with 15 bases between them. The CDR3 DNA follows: TGTGCCAGCAGTTATTCCGGCGAATCTAGCTCCTACAATGAGCAGTTCTTC. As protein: CASSYSGESSSYNEQFF.

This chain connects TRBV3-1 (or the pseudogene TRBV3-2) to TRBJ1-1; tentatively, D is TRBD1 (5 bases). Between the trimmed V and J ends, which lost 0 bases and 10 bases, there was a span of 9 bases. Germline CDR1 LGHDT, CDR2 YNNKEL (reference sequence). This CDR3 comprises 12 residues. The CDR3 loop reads CASSQEGGGAFF. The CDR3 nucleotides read TGTGCCAGCAGCCAAGAGGGGGGGGGAGCTTTCTTT.

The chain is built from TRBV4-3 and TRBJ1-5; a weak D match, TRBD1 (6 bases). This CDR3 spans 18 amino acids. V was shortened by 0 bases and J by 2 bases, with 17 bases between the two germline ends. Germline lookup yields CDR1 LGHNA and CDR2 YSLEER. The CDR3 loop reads CASSQDMPGARGNQPQHF. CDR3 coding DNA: TGCGCCAGCAGCCAAGATATGCCAGGGGCTCGAGGCAATCAGCCCCAGCATTTT.

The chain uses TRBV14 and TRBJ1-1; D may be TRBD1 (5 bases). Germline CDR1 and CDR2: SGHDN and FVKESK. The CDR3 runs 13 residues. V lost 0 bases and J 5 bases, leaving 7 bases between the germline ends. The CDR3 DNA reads TGTGCCAGCAGCCAAGATTCAGGGACTGAAGCTTTCTTT. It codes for CASSQDSGTEAFF. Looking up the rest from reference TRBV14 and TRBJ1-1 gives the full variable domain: EAGVTQFPSHSVIEKGQTVTLRCDPISGHDNLYWYRRVMGKEIKFLLHFVKESKQDESGMPNNRFLAERTGGTYSTLKVQPAELEDSGVYFCASSQDSGTEAFFGQGTRLTVV.

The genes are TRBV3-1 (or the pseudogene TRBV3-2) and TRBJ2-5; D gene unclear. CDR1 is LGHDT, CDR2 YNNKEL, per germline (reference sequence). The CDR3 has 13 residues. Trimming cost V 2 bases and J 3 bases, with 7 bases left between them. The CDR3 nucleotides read TGTGCCAGCAGCCAATGGGCTGAAGAGACCCAGTACTTC. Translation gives CASSQWAEETQYF.

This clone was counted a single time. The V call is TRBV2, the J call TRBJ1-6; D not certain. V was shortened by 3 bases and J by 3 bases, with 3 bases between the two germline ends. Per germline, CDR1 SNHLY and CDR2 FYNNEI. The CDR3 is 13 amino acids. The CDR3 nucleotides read TGTGCCAGCAGTGACCTCTATAATTCACCCCTCCACTTT. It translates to CASSDLYNSPLHF.

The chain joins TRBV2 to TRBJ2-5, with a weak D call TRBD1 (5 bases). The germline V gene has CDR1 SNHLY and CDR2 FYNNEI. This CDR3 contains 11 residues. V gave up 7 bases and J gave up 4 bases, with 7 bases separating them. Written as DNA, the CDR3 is TGTGCCAGCACAGGGTTAGAGACCCAGTACTTC. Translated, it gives CASTGLETQYF.

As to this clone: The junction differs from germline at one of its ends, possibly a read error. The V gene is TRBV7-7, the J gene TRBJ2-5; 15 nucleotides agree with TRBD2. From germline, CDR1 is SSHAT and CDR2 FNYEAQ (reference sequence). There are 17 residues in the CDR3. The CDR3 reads CASKPGLAGGPQETQYF. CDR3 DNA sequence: TGTGCTAGCAAACCGGGACTAGCGGGGGGTCCCCAAGAGACCCAGTACTTC.

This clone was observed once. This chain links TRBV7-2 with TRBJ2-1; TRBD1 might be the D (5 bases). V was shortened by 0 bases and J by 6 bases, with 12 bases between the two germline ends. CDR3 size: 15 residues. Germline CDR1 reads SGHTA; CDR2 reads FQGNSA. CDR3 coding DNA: TGTGCCAGCAGCTTAGCCCCAGAAAGGGGCAATGAGCAGTTCTTC. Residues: CASSLAPERGNEQFF.

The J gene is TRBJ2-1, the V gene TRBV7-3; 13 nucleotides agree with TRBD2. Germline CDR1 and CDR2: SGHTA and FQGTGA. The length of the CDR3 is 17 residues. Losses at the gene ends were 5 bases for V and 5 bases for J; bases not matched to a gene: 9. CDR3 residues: CASSPTPGLAGDNEQFF. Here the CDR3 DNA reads TGTGCCAGCAGCCCAACCCCCGGACTAGCGGGAGACAATGAGCAGTTCTTC.

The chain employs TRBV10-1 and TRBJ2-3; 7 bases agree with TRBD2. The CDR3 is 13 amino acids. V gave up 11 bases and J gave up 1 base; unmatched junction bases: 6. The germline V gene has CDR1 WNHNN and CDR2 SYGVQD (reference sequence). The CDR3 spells CAGRGSRTDTQYF. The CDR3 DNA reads TGCGCCGGGAGGGGATCCCGCACAGATACGCAGTATTTT.

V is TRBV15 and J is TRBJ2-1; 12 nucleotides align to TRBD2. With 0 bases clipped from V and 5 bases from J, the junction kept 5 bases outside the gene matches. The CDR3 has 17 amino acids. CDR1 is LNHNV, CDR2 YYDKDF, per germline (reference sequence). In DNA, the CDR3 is TGTGCCACCAGCAGAGATCCCGGACTAGCGGGGCACAATGAGCAGTTCTTC. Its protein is CATSRDPGLAGHNEQFF.